This T cell receptor (beta chain) was observed in a study of response to subunit inactivated influenza vaccine. Overall study findings and caveats: T cells newly recruited by each seasonal influenza vaccination are few, the authors suggested.

Turning to this clonotype: Antigen specificity is unknown.

TCRdb fed the RT-PCR reads into MiXCR, producing one record per CDR3 protein. The sample contains around 760,000 distinct CDR3 sequences, around 13% of which appear only once. V trimming: 5 bases; J trimming: 1 base; junction bases outside the gene matches: 10. The CDR3 has 16 amino acids. Germline CDR1 SGHAT, CDR2 FQNNGV. Sequences were derived from PBMCs from blood, sampled roughly 15 days before vaccination. The V gene is TRBV11-2, the J gene TRBJ2-5; 7 bases agree with TRBD1. This TCR was sampled from a man aged 45 to 65 who received an inactivated influenza vaccine. The CDR3 loop is CASSRSGTAPQETQYF. In DNA, the CDR3 is TGTGCCAGCAGCCGTTCCGGGACAGCACCCCAAGAGACCCAGTACTTC. The whole variable domain, filled in from reference TRBV11-2 and TRBJ2-5, reads EAGVAQSPRYKIIEKRQSVAFWCNPISGHATLYWYQQILGQGPKLLIQFQNNGVVDDSQLPKDRFSAERLKGVDSTLKIQPAKLEDSAVYLCASSRSGTAPQETQYFGPGTRLLVL.